The sequence of this T cell receptor (beta chain) was determined in a study of cytomegalovirus exposure and HLA in healthy donors. The CDR3 has 15 residues. Trimming removed 0 bases at V and 5 bases at J, with 11 bases between. From germline, CDR1 is SGHDT and CDR2 YYEEEE. While unrecorded immune exposures were likely, the donors were nominally healthy when sampled. PCR amplification relied on 60 Vbeta primers (plus 13 Jbeta primers). TCRdb's copy holds only in-frame clones and misses some; the assay was immunoSEQ multiplex PCR. This table holds under 60,000 clones, 77% found once. The receptor was isolated from a woman in her thirties or forties in good health and CMV-seropositive. Material for sequencing was PBMCs. The chain is built from TRBV5-6 and TRBJ2-2, with D possibly being TRBD2 (5 bases). CDR3 in DNA: TGTGCCAGCAGCTTGGCCGTGAGGAGGACCGGGGAGCTGTTTTTT. Translating gives CASSLAVRRTGELFF.